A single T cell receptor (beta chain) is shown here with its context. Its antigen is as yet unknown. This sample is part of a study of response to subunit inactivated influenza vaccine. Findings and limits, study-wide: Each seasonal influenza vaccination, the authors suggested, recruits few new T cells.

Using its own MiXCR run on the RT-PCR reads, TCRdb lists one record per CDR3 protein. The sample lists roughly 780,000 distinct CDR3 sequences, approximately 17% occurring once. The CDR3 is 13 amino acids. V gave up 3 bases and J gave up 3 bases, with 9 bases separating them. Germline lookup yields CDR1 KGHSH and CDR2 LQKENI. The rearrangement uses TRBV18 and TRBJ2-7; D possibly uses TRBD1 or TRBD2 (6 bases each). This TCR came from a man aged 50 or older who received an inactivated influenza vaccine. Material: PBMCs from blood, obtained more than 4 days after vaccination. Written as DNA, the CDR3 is TGTGCCAGCTCACCGGGGGGCCTCTACGAGCAGTACTTC. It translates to CASSPGGLYEQYF.